This T cell receptor (beta chain) was sequenced for a study of T-cell reconstitution after alpha-beta-depleted transplantation in children. The TCRbeta library was prepared with unique molecular identifiers. TCRdb fed the PCR reads into MiXCR, producing one record per CDR3 protein. The sample includes 450,000 to 600,000 distinct CDR3 sequences, around a third of them seen just once. CDR3 length: 17 amino acids. Germline V CDR1 and CDR2: MNHEY, SVGAGI. Deletions cut 0 bases from V and 0 bases from J, with 15 bases between. The source material was PBMCs from the stem cell graft donor, sampled from the stem cell graft. This sequence joins TRBV6-5 and TRBJ2-7, with D unclear. The clonotype comes from a human donor who donated a stem cell graft to a child with aplastic anemia. This CDR3 is CASSYSSQVGSSYEQYF. The DNA for the CDR3 is TGTGCCAGCAGTTACTCGAGTCAGGTCGGCAGCTCCTACGAGCAGTACTTC.